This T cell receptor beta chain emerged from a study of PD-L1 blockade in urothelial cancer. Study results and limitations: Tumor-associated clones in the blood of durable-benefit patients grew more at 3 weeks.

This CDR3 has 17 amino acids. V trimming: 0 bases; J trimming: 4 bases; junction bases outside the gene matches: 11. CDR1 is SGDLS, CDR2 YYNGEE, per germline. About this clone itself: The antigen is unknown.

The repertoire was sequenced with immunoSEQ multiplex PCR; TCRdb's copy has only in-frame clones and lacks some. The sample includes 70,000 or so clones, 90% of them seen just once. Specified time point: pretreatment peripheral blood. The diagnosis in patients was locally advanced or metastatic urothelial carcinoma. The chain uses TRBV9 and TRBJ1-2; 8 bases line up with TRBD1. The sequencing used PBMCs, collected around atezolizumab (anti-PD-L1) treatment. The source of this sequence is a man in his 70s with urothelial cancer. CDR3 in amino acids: CASSVGAGGQVFYGYTF. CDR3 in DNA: TGTGCCAGCAGCGTAGGAGCAGGGGGCCAGGTTTTCTATGGCTACACCTTC.